This T cell receptor beta chain was documented in a study of blood T cell repertoires in COVID-19 (dated by TCRdb to 2020 to 2021). Context from the whole study: The collaborator samples originated in the United States, Italy and Spain and spanned the acute and convalescent phases of COVID-19. The prospective study material was composed of cDNA or gDNA derived from T cells, B-cell-depleted T cells, or PBMCs. Deeply sampled blood TCRbeta repertoires from subjects exposed to, actively infected with, or recovered from COVID-19 were included in the dataset. The repertoires were made available in a free public database intended to serve as a resource for research on the immune response to SARS-CoV-2. Samples were obtained from the ongoing ImmuneRACE study (first 160 participants) and from over a thousand subjects provided by 6 global collaborators. Nearly every sample came with metadata listing a de-identified subject ID, COVID-19 status, age in years and sex. Where available, HLA class I and class II types were obtained from metadata supplied by the sample provider rather than from assay-based typing. Broad study findings and their caveats: The quantity of clinical and demographic metadata differed by source and by participant and was supplied without curation.

Between the V and J ends, shortened by 1 base and 5 bases respectively, the junction contains 10 bases. The CDR1 and CDR2 encoded by the germline V gene are SGHRS and YFSETQ. From cysteine to phenylalanine, the CDR3 is 14 amino acids long. The DNA shown is the 42-base CDR3, in frame from base 1. TCRbeta CDR3 regions were amplified from genomic DNA using the immunoSEQ Assay, a bias-controlled multiplex PCR. The paper's processing steps were these. Within the assay, amplification of reference gene primers was used to estimate how many nucleated cells each sample contained. To quantify the absolute abundance of each unique TCRbeta CDR3 rearrangement, sequence reads were collapsed and filtered. For each sample, productive Simpson clonality was calculated as the square root of Simpson's diversity index over productive rearrangements. TCRdb carries this immuneACCESS record with in-frame sequences only. Its versions omit some clonotypes, under half of them owing to an unresolved V gene in the studies checked, with the rest unexplained. V and J calls and clone size are given by that table; D and trimming were obtained from the DNA. This sample has under 300,000 clones in its table, and roughly 86% of those were observed once. The top ten clonotypes cover approximately 4% of the sample.

The collaborating institutions used their own protocols to collect whole blood in K2EDTA tubes. For TCRbeta analysis, collaborators shipped samples in one of three forms: frozen whole blood, isolated PBMCs, or DNA extracted from either of those sample types. A word on this clone: The target of this receptor is not known. The record has no base qualities; no much larger clone is one base away.

Specimen: peripheral blood. Here the chain combines TRBV5-1 and TRBJ2-1; a weak D assignment points to TRBD2 (6 bases agree). This TCR came from a man aged 18 to 30 with active or convalescent COVID-19. The sequence in DNA is TGCGCCAGCAGCTTGATGGTAGCGGACAATGAGCAGTTCTTC. Its amino acids are CASSLMVADNEQFF.